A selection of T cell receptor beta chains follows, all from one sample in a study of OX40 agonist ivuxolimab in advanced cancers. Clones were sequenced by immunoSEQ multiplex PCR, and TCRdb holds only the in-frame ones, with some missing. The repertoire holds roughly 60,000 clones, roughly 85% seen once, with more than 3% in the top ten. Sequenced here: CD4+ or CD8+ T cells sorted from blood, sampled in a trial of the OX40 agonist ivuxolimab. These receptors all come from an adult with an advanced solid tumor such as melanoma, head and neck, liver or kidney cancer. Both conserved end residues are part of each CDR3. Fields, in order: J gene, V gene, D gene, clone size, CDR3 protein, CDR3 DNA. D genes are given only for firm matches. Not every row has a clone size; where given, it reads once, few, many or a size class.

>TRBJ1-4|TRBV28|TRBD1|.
CASRLLRTGFEKLFF
TGTGCCAGCAGACTACTAAGGACAGGGTTTGAAAAACTGTTTTTT
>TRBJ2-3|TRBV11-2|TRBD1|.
CASSLDPGGADTQYF
TGTGCCAGCAGCTTAGATCCAGGGGGTGCAGATACGCAGTATTTT
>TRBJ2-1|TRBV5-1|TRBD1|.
CASSLFGPRQGEGTTSYNEQFF
TGCGCCAGCAGCTTGTTTGGTCCAAGACAGGGGGAAGGGACTACGAGTTACAATGAGCAGTTCTTC
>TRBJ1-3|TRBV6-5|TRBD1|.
CASSYRGHPGNTIYF
TGTGCCAGCAGTTACAGGGGGCATCCTGGAAACACCATATATTTT
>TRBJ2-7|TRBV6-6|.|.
CASSYRASGYEQYF
TGTGCCAGCAGTTACCGCGCCAGTGGCTACGAGCAGTACTTC
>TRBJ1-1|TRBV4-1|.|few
CASSQNVNTEAFF
TGCGCCAGCAGCCAAAACGTTAACACTGAAGCTTTCTTT
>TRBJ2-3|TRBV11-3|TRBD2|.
CASSRGGHDTDTQYF
TGTGCCAGCAGCCGGGGGGGGCATGACACAGATACGCAGTATTTT
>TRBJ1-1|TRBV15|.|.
CATSRSYTGAEAFF
TGTGCCACCAGCAGATCCTACACCGGGGCTGAAGCTTTCTTT
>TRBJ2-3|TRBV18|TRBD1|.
CASSPGTGRSTDTQYF
TGTGCCAGCTCACCCGGGACAGGGCGGTCCACAGATACGCAGTATTTT
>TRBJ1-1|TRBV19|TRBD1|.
CASSRGQGALWSTEAFF
TGTGCCAGTAGTAGGGGACAGGGGGCCCTTTGGAGCACTGAAGCTTTCTTT
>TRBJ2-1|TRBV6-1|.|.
CASIGWNEQFF
TGTGCCAGCATAGGCTGGAATGAGCAGTTCTTC
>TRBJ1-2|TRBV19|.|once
CASSIVAGIGDGYTF
TGTGCCAGTAGTATAGTGGCAGGGATCGGGGATGGCTACACCTTC
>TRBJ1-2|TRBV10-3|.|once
CATIPGGGNSYGYTF
TGTGCCACCATACCCGGGGGGGGCAACTCCTATGGCTACACCTTC
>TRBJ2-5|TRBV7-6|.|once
CASSPTPETQYF
TGTGCCAGCAGCCCCACCCCAGAGACCCAGTACTTC
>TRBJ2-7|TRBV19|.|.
CASSIGALSIDEQYF
TGTGCCAGTAGTATAGGAGCCCTCTCTATAGACGAGCAGTACTTC
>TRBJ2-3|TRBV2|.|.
CASRADNQGDTQYF
TGTGCCAGCAGGGCCGATAACCAGGGAGATACGCAGTATTTT
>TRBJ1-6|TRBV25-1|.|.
CASSAAWDSPLHF
TGTGCCAGCAGTGCGGCGTGGGATTCACCCCTCCACTTT
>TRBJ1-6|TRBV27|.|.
CASSTDSSYNSPLHF
TGTGCCAGCAGTACGGACAGCTCCTATAATTCACCCCTCCACTTT
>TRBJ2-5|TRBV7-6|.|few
CASSSRTQETQYF
TGTGCCAGCAGCTCGCGGACCCAAGAGACCCAGTACTTC
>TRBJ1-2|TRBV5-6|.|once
CASSPSGGQYGYTF
TGTGCCAGCAGCCCTAGTGGGGGGCAGTATGGCTACACCTTC
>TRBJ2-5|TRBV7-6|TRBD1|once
CASSLGDRGETQYF
TGTGCCAGCAGCTTAGGGGACAGGGGCGAGACCCAGTACTTC
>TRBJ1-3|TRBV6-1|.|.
CASSELLSGNTIYF
TGTGCCAGCAGTGAACTGTTATCTGGAAACACCATATATTTT
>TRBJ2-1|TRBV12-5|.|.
CASGLGPLRQGYNEQFF
TGTGCTAGTGGTTTGGGGCCCCTACGGCAGGGGTACAATGAGCAGTTCTTC
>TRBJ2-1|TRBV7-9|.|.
CASSLAQLASDNEQFF
TGTGCCAGCAGCTTAGCCCAGCTCGCAAGCGACAATGAGCAGTTCTTC
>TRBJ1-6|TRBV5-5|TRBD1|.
CASSMTGRDNSPLHF
TGTGCCAGCAGCATGACAGGGAGAGATAATTCACCCCTCCACTTT
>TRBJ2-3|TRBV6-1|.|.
CASSEGQGWSHTDTQYF
TGTGCCAGCAGTGAAGGGCAAGGCTGGAGTCACACAGATACGCAGTATTTT
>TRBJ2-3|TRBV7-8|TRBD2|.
CASSFGGSTDTQYF
TGTGCCAGCAGCTTCGGGGGGAGCACAGATACGCAGTATTTT
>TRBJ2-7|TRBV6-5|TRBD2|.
CASRTSGGYSYEQYF
TGTGCCAGCAGGACTAGCGGGGGTTACTCCTACGAGCAGTACTTC
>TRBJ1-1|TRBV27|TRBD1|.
CASSSGDPVDRDTEAFF
TGTGCCAGCAGTTCAGGGGACCCGGTGGACAGGGACACTGAAGCTTTCTTT
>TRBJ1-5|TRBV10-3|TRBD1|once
CAISQGVDNQPQHF
TGTGCCATCAGTCAGGGGGTTGACAATCAGCCCCAGCATTTT
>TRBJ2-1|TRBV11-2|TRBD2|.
CASSLGTSGPNEQFF
TGTGCCAGCAGCTTAGGGACTAGCGGCCCCAATGAGCAGTTCTTC
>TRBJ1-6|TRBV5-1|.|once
CASSLEGYSPLHF
TGCGCCAGCAGCTTGGAGGGTTATTCACCCCTCCACTTT
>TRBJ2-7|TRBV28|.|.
CASRKSGTYGNYEQYF
TGTGCCAGCAGGAAATCCGGGACCTATGGCAACTACGAGCAGTACTTC
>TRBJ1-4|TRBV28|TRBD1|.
CASSHTGGRGEKLFF
TGTGCCAGCAGCCATACAGGGGGGCGGGGTGAAAAACTGTTTTTT
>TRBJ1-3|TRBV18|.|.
CASSRDWTISGNTIYF
TGTGCCAGCTCTCGTGACTGGACCATCTCTGGAAACACCATATATTTT
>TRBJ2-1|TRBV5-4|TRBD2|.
CASSSGELAGDNEQFF
TGTGCCAGCAGCTCCGGCGAACTAGCGGGGGACAATGAGCAGTTCTTC
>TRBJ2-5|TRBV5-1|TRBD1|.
CASSLGQGKETQYF
TGCGCCAGCAGCTTGGGACAGGGGAAAGAGACCCAGTACTTC
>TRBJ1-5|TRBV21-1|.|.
CASSKKKGGTDSNQPQHF
TGTGCCAGCAGCAAAAAAAAGGGGGGGACTGATAGCAATCAGCCCCAGCATTTT
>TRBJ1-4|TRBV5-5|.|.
CASSLDGINEKLFF
TGTGCCAGCAGCTTGGACGGGATTAATGAAAAACTGTTTTTT
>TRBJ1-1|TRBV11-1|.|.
CASSLRGERDAFF
TGTGCCAGCAGCTTGCGGGGCGAACGCGATGCTTTCTTT
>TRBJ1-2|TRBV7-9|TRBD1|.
CASSLAGQGKDGYTF
TGTGCCAGCAGCCTGGCGGGACAGGGGAAAGATGGCTACACCTTC
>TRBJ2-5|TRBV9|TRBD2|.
CASSVGLAGLQGQETQYF
TGTGCCAGCAGCGTGGGGCTAGCGGGATTGCAGGGACAAGAGACCCAGTACTTC
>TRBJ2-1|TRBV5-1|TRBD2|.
CASSRGLAGVTYNEQFF
TGCGCCAGCAGCCGGGGACTAGCGGGAGTTACCTACAATGAGCAGTTCTTC
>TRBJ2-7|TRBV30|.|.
CAWSVRGASYEQYF
TGTGCCTGGAGTGTACGAGGGGCTAGCTACGAGCAGTACTTC
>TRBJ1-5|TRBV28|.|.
CASSLRGSAQPQHF
TGTGCCAGCAGTCTAAGAGGTTCCGCTCAGCCCCAGCATTTT
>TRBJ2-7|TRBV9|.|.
CASSVAPNSAGVYEQYF
TGTGCCAGCAGCGTCGCCCCCAACAGCGCGGGTGTCTACGAGCAGTACTTC
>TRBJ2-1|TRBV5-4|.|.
CASSLVRGTYNEQFF
TGTGCCAGCAGCTTGGTGAGGGGGACCTACAATGAGCAGTTCTTC
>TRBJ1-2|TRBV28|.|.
CASNRALYGYTF
TGTGCCAGCAACCGGGCCCTCTATGGCTACACCTTC
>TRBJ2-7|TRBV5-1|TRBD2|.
CASSLVLGTTYEQYF
TGCGCCAGCAGCTTGGTTTTGGGGACTACCTACGAGCAGTACTTC